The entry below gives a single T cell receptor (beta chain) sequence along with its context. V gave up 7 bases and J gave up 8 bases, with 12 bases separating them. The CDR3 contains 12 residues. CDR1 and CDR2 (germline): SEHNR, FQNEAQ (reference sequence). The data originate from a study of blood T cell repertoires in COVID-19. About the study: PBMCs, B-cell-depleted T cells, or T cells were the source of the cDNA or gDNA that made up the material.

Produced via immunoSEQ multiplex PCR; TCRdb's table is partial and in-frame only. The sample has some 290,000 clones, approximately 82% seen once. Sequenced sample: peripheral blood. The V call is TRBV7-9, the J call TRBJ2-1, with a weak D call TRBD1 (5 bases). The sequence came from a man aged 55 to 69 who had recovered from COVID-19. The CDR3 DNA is TGTGCCAGCACCCGACAGAACGATGAGCAGTTCTTC. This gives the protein CASTRQNDEQFF.